What follows is one TCR beta chain and its context. Its antigen is not identified. Germline CDR1 is MNHNS and CDR2 is SASEGT. V gave up 8 bases and J gave up 6 bases, with 22 bases separating them. The CDR3 spans 15 residues. TCR beta cDNA libraries had unique molecular identifiers. A population of about 0.95 to 11 million T cells gave rise to a few hundred thousand cDNA molecules. TCRdb re-analysed the PCR reads in MiXCR, keeping a single row per CDR3 protein. The sample includes roughly 540,000 distinct CDR3 sequences, less than 40% of them seen just once. These data originate in a study of post-analysis software for immune sequencing data. As for the study in general: Progressive-relapsing, secondary progressive and relapsing-remitting multiple sclerosis were among the disease courses included. Study results and limitations: Samples from a shared batch, those prepared together, strongly co-clustered by F measure. Elevated frequency relative to controls characterized a handful of TRBV segments in patients, TRBV5-6, TRBV5-1 and TRBV20-1 among them. Controls' normalized Chao1 diversity significantly exceeded that of multiple sclerosis patients.

The chain carries TRBV6-1 and TRBJ1-2; maybe TRBD1 (5 bases). The sequence was collected from a girl aged 2-17 years with multiple sclerosis. Sample: blood. The CDR3, as DNA: TGTGCCAGCTATCAACGCGACCAGGGATTCCATGGCTACACCTTC. Translation gives CASYQRDQGFHGYTF.